Given below is one TCR beta chain in context. This sample was included in a study of human thymus T cells. The CDR3 extends over 14 amino acids. Germline CDR1 reads SGHNT; CDR2 reads YYREEE (reference sequence). Trimming removed 4 bases at V and 2 bases at J, with 12 bases between. Only in-frame clones appear in the TCRdb table, and some are missing; sequencing was by immunoSEQ multiplex PCR. The sample contains approximately 40,000 clones, about 93% of which appear only once. Sequencing was carried out using blood. The source is a boy under two years old with a congenital heart defect but otherwise immunologically healthy. The rearrangement links TRBV5-4 to TRBJ2-5; D is perhaps TRBD2 (5 bases). CDR3 DNA sequence: TGTGCCAGCAGCGTCGAGAGGGCTCAAGAGACCCAGTACTTC. This translates into CASSVERAQETQYF.